Shown below are 27 T cell receptor beta chains from a single sample sequenced in a study of CD8 T cells in Susac syndrome. Reverse transcription used about 0.45 to 1 ug RNA and random hexamers. TCRdb called the immunoSEQ multiplex PCR reads again in MiXCR, with one record for every CDR3 protein. The table has 55,000 to 75,000 distinct CDR3 sequences, roughly 93% seen once. The material sequenced was CD4+ T cells from PBMCs. The receptor set was obtained from a human donor with Susac syndrome.

The chain joins TRBV14 to TRBJ1-1, with a weak D call TRBD1 (6 bases). Germline assignment: CDR1 SGHDN and CDR2 FVKESK. CDR3 length: 17 amino acids. V gave up 1 base and J gave up 5 bases, with 20 bases separating them. The CDR3 region is CASSQALLSGVGTEAFF. The CDR3 DNA follows: TGTGCCAGCAGCCAAGCCCTGCTCTCAGGGGTAGGGACTGAAGCTTTCTTT.

CDR3 sequence (DNA): TGTGCCAGCTACCGGGCCGATAATTCACCCCTCCACTTT. This translates into CASYRADNSPLHF. The rearrangement uses TRBV6-5 and TRBJ1-6; no definite D call. V lost 8 bases, J lost 5 bases, and 10 bases lay in between. CDR3 length equals 13 residues. The germline V gene has CDR1 MNHEY and CDR2 SVGAGI.

CDR3 nucleotide sequence: TGTGCCTGCCACCGTTTCCACGAGCAGTACTTC. Its protein is CACHRFHEQYF. The chain links TRBV30 to TRBJ2-7; D remains ambiguous. The CDR3 has 11 amino acids. Germline CDR1 GTSNPN, CDR2 SVGIG (reference sequence). V lost 6 bases to trimming and J lost 5 bases, with 11 bases between them.

The rearrangement links TRBV5-1 to TRBJ2-5; possible D gene TRBD1, 6 bases. Germline loops: CDR1 SGHRS, CDR2 YFSETQ. CDR3 length: 13 residues. The V and J ends lost 5 bases and 3 bases respectively, with 11 bases between them. The CDR3 bases are TGCGCCAGCAGTAGATGGACAGAAGAGACCCAGTACTTC. Its translation: CASSRWTEETQYF.

The chain employs TRBV28 and TRBJ1-5, with no clear D. The V gene's germline CDR1 is MDHEN and CDR2 SYDVKM. The CDR3 consists of 16 residues. Trimming stripped 6 bases from V and 0 bases from J, with 15 bases between. CDR3: CASSLVTRFSNQPQHF. In nucleotides, the CDR3 is TGTGCCAGCAGCCTCGTCACTCGATTTAGCAATCAGCCCCAGCATTTT. Looking up the rest from reference TRBV28 and TRBJ1-5 gives the full variable domain: DVKVTQSSRYLVKRTGEKVFLECVQDMDHENMFWYRQDPGLGLRLIYFSYDVKMKEKGDIPEGYSVSREKKERFSLILESASTNQTSMYLCASSLVTRFSNQPQHFGDGTRLSIL.

The chain recombines TRBV19 with TRBJ1-1; possible D gene TRBD1, 6 bases. Germline loops: CDR1 LNHDA, CDR2 SQIVND (reference sequence). V lost 3 bases and J lost 1, with 15 bases in between. This CDR3 has 16 residues. The CDR3: CASSIPSGRGNTEAFF. CDR3 nucleotide sequence: TGTGCCAGTAGTATCCCCTCCGGCAGGGGGAACACTGAAGCTTTCTTT.

The chain has TRBV11-3 and TRBJ2-5, with 10 nucleotides matching TRBD1. After removal of 5 bases from V and 2 bases from J, the junction contained 5 bases not matched to a gene. The CDR3 consists of 15 residues. Germline loops: CDR1 SGHNT, CDR2 YENEEA. The CDR3 protein is CASSAWTGGQETQYF. The CDR3 DNA sequence: TGTGCCAGCAGCGCCTGGACAGGGGGGCAAGAGACCCAGTACTTC. The full variable domain, rest sourced from reference TRBV11-3 and TRBJ2-5, is EAGVVQSPRYKIIEKKQPVAFWCNPISGHNTLYWYLQNLGQGPELLIRYENEEAVDDSQLPKDRFSAERLKGVDSTLKIQPAELGDSAVYLCASSAWTGGQETQYFGPGTRLLVL.

The chain uses TRBV4-2 and TRBJ2-5; D not resolved. The germline CDR1 and CDR2 sequences are LGHNA and YNFKEQ. The CDR3 contains 14 residues. The V gene lost 0 bases and the J gene lost 4 bases, with 9 bases spanning the gap. The CDR3 reads CASSQDSRGETQYF. The CDR3 bases are TGTGCCAGCAGCCAAGATTCGCGAGGAGAGACCCAGTACTTC.

V usage is TRBV28 and J usage is TRBJ1-3, with D hard to call. Looked up from germline, CDR1 is MDHEN and CDR2 is SYDVKM. The CDR3 loop spans 11 amino acids. The V and J ends lost 6 bases and 6 bases respectively, with 6 bases between them. As DNA, the CDR3 is TGTGCCAGCAGACTTGAAAACACCATATATTTT. This gives the protein CASRLENTIYF.

V is TRBV3-1 and J is TRBJ2-3; 10 bases line up with TRBD2. CDR3 length: 17 amino acids. V lost 3 bases, J lost 3 bases, and 9 bases stayed unmatched. The V gene's germline CDR1 is LGHDT and CDR2 YNNKEL (reference sequence). In nucleotides, the CDR3 is TGTGCCAGCAGCCACGGGACTAGCGACCCGGGGACAGATACGCAGTATTTT. This encodes CASSHGTSDPGTDTQYF.

The chain links TRBV2 to TRBJ2-7; D is perhaps TRBD1 (5 bases). V was trimmed by 6 bases and J by 3 bases, leaving 15 bases between them. This CDR3 is 14 amino acids long. Germline values: CDR1 SNHLY, CDR2 FYNNEI. This CDR3 reads CASSLTVLIYEQYF. In DNA form, the CDR3 reads TGTGCCAGCAGCCTGACAGTCCTTATCTACGAGCAGTACTTC.

The J gene is TRBJ2-2, the V gene TRBV11-3; D is perhaps TRBD1 or TRBD2 (5 bases each). Per the germline V gene, CDR1 is SGHNT and CDR2 is YENEEA. There are 13 residues in the CDR3. The V gene lost 5 bases and the J gene lost 6 bases, with 10 bases spanning the gap. CDR3 sequence reads: CASSPRDPGELFF. CDR3 DNA: TGTGCCAGCAGCCCCAGGGACCCCGGGGAGCTGTTTTTT.

The chain recombines TRBV14 with TRBJ2-1, with D unclear. The germline V gene has CDR1 SGHDN and CDR2 FVKESK. V shed 0 bases and J shed 6 bases, with 9 bases lying between them. The CDR3 is made up of 14 amino acids. The CDR3 DNA is TGTGCCAGCAGCCAAGATAGGATAGGCAATGAGCAGTTCTTC. This gives the protein CASSQDRIGNEQFF.

CDR3 DNA sequence: TGTGCCAGCAGCTTAAACAGGGGATCCTACGAGCAGTACTTC. Its protein is CASSLNRGSYEQYF. The genes are TRBV11-2 and TRBJ2-7; 7 bases are shared with TRBD1. Trimming at V came to 2 bases and at J to 1 base, leaving 2 bases not matched to a gene. Germline values: CDR1 SGHAT, CDR2 FQNNGV. CDR3 length: 14 amino acids.

The V call is TRBV15, the J call TRBJ2-5, with D perhaps matching TRBD1 or TRBD2 (5 bases each). Germline V gene data show CDR1 as LNHNV and CDR2 as YYDKDF (reference sequence). Between the trimmed V and J ends, which lost 5 bases and 1 base, there was a span of 14 bases. This CDR3 is 15 amino acids long. The CDR3 is CATSPFRDAQETQYF. In DNA form, the CDR3 reads TGTGCCACCAGCCCATTCCGGGACGCCCAAGAGACCCAGTACTTC.

The gene calls are TRBV18 and TRBJ2-2; no clear D gene. V lost 2 bases and J 0 bases, leaving 7 bases between the germline ends. Germline CDR1 KGHSH, CDR2 LQKENI. The CDR3 totals 15 residues. The CDR3 sequence is CASSPTGTNTGELFF. The CDR3, as DNA: TGTGCCAGCTCACCAACTGGAACGAACACCGGGGAGCTGTTTTTT. The complete variable domain, with remaining parts taken from reference TRBV18 and TRBJ2-2, reads NAGVMQNPRHLVRRRGQEARLRCSPMKGHSHVYWYRQLPEEGLKFMVYLQKENIIDESGMPKERFSAEFPKEGPSILRIQQVVRGDSAAYFCASSPTGTNTGELFFGEGSRLTVL.

The chain recombines TRBV7-9 with TRBJ1-1; D is uncertain. The CDR3 has 15 residues. Trimming shortened V by 4 bases and J by 0 bases, and 12 bases separated the two germline ends. Germline V CDR1 and CDR2: SEHNR, FQNEAQ (reference sequence). CDR3 protein: CASSYIRHLNTEAFF. As DNA, the CDR3 is TGTGCCAGCAGCTATATTCGGCACCTGAACACTGAAGCTTTCTTT.

The rearrangement links TRBV7-2 to TRBJ2-1, with 7 bases that match TRBD2. CDR1 SGHTA and CDR2 FQGNSA come from the germline V gene. V lost 4 bases and J lost 10; bases outside the gene matches: 10. The CDR3 length is 14 residues. CDR3 loop: CASSWGTGGVEQFF. CDR3 nucleotide sequence: TGTGCCAGCAGCTGGGGTACGGGAGGCGTCGAGCAGTTCTTC.

This chain uses TRBV25-1 with TRBJ2-3; TRBD2 agrees at 10 bases. The length of the CDR3 is 16 residues. Germline CDR1 and CDR2: MGHDK and SYGVNS. Trimming removed 1 base from V and 6 bases from J; junction bases left unmatched: 7. The CDR3 protein is CASSESSGGAGDTQYF. Written as DNA, the CDR3 is TGTGCCAGCAGTGAATCCAGCGGGGGGGCCGGGGATACGCAGTATTTT.

The rearrangement uses TRBV29-1 and TRBJ2-1; TRBD2 agrees at 13 bases. V shed 1 base, J shed 3 bases, and the junction held 3 bases outside the gene matches. CDR1 is SQVTM, CDR2 ANQGSEA, per germline. CDR3 size: 16 residues. In DNA form, the CDR3 reads TGCAGCGTTGAAGGAGGGACTAGCGGGGACTACAATGAGCAGTTCTTC. It yields the protein CSVEGGTSGDYNEQFF.

V is TRBV28 and J is TRBJ2-5, with 10 bases lining up with TRBD2. With 6 bases clipped from V and 4 bases from J, the junction kept 5 bases outside the gene matches. Germline CDR1 and CDR2: MDHEN and SYDVKM. This CDR3 spans 14 amino acids. This CDR3 reads CASRTSGVVETQYF. The CDR3 nucleotides are TGTGCCAGCAGAACTAGCGGGGTGGTAGAGACCCAGTACTTC. The full variable domain, completed using reference TRBV28 and TRBJ2-5, is DVKVTQSSRYLVKRTGEKVFLECVQDMDHENMFWYRQDPGLGLRLIYFSYDVKMKEKGDIPEGYSVSREKKERFSLILESASTNQTSMYLCASRTSGVVETQYFGPGTRLLVL.

This clonotype was seen only once. J is TRBJ2-7 and V is TRBV20-1; D is perhaps TRBD1 (8 bases). V shed 4 bases and J shed 1 base, with 14 bases lying between them. The CDR3 is 14 amino acids. Germline V gives CDR1 DFQATT, CDR2 SNEGSKA (reference sequence). The CDR3 DNA reads as TGCAGTGCTAAAACAGGGGGGGCGTCCTACGAGCAGTACTTC. Protein: CSAKTGGASYEQYF.

This clonotype is a singleton in its sample. The V gene is TRBV28, the J gene TRBJ1-6, with a tentative D call TRBD1 (5 bases). V was pared by 10 bases and J by 14 bases, with 21 bases between. CDR3 length: 13 amino acids. From germline, CDR1 is MDHEN and CDR2 SYDVKM. The CDR3: CAIAGPRMFTLHF. As DNA, the CDR3 is TGTGCCATCGCGGGACCCCGGATGTTTACCCTCCACTTT. Full variable domain (missing parts from reference TRBV28 and TRBJ1-6): DVKVTQSSRYLVKRTGEKVFLECVQDMDHENMFWYRQDPGLGLRLIYFSYDVKMKEKGDIPEGYSVSREKKERFSLILESASTNQTSMYLCAIAGPRMFTLHFGNGTRLTVT.

In its sample, this clonotype was seen a few times. The chain employs TRBV7-2 and TRBJ2-7; perhaps TRBD1 as D (6 bases). V gave up 5 bases and J gave up 4 bases, with 12 bases separating them. CDR3 length: 13 residues. Germline CDR1 SGHTA, CDR2 FQGNSA. The CDR3 coding sequence is TGTGCCAGCAGCACAGGGATGGGATACGAGCAGTACTTC. This sequence encodes CASSTGMGYEQYF.

The chain carries TRBV18 and TRBJ2-5; no clear D gene. Trimming took off 6 bases at V and 7 bases at J, with 15 bases between the two ends. In germline, CDR1 is KGHSH, CDR2 LQKENI. The CDR3 has 13 residues. This chain's CDR3 is CASSEPGLRTQYF. For the CDR3, the DNA is TGTGCCAGCTCGGAGCCCGGGCTTCGGACCCAGTACTTC.

The chain has TRBV9 and TRBJ1-2, with a possible D match to TRBD1 (6 bases). Germline V gene data show CDR1 as SGDLS and CDR2 as YYNGEE. The V and J ends lost 3 bases and 4 bases respectively, with 31 bases between them. This CDR3 is built from 20 residues. This chain's CDR3 is CASSGSTGQHIPSLGYGYTF. The CDR3 coding sequence is TGTGCCAGCAGCGGTTCAACCGGACAGCACATCCCGTCTCTTGGCTATGGCTACACCTTC.

This clonotype was seen a few times. The DNA is left out, because the CDR3 cannot be placed on it with certainty; the CDR3 is given as TCRdb lists it. The chain has TRBV1 and TRBJ1-5; TRBD1 reflects the table's D call only, with no check against the DNA. TRBV1 is described as a pseudogene. 17 amino acids form the CDR3, both terminal residues included. The CDR3: CTSSQCVGQGINQPQHF.